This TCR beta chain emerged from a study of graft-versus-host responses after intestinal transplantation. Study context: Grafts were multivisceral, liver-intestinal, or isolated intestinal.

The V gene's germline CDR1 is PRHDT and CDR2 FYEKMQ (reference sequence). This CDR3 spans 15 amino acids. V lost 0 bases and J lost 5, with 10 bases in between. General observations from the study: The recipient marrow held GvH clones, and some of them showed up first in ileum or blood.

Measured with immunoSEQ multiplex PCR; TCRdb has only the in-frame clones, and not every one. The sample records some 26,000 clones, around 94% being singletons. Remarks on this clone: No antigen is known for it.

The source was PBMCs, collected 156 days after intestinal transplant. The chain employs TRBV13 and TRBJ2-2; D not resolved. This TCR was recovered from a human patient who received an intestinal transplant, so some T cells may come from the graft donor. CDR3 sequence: CASSLGGSNTGELFF. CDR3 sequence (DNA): TGTGCCAGCAGCTTAGGAGGCAGCAATACCGGGGAGCTGTTTTTT.